The clone carrying this TCR beta chain was seen just once. Its antigen is still unknown. The PCR ran on 60 Vbeta and 13 Jbeta primers. The data were produced by immunoSEQ multiplex PCR, yet TCRdb's version contains in-frame clones alone and is incomplete. The sample contains more than 150,000 clones, roughly 80% of which appear only once. The CDR3 is 11 amino acids. Germline CDR1 is GTSNPN and CDR2 is SVGIG (reference sequence). The sample originates from a study of cytomegalovirus exposure and HLA in healthy donors. Points from the study as a whole: The study put under 200 TCR beta chains on its list as cytomegalovirus-associated.

The material sequenced was PBMCs. The chain is built from TRBV30 and TRBJ1-1, with D tentatively TRBD1 (6 bases). This receptor was identified in a man aged 50 to 59 in good health and CMV-seropositive. The DNA of the CDR3 is TGTGCTAGTAGGGGGTTGACTGAAGCTTTCTTT. Protein: CASRGLTEAFF.